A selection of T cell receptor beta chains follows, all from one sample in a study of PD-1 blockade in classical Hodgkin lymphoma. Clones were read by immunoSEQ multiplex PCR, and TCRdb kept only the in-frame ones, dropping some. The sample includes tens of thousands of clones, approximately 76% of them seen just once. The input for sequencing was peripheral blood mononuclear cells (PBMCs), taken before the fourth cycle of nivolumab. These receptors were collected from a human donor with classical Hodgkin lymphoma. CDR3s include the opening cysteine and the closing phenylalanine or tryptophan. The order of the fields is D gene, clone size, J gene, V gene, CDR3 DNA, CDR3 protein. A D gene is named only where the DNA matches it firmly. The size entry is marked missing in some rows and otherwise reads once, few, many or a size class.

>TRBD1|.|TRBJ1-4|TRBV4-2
TGTGCCAGCAGCCGAGACCGGGACAGGGCAGAAAAACTGTTTTTT
CASSRDRDRAEKLFF
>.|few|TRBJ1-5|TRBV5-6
TGTGCCAGCAGCATGGGGACATTACTTAATAATCAGCCCCAGCATTTT
CASSMGTLLNNQPQHF
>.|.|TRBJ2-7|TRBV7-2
TGTGCCAGCAGCTTAGCGGGAGTGAATTACGAGCAGTACTTC
CASSLAGVNYEQYF
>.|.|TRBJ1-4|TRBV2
TGTGCCAGCAGTTCGGGCAGGAAGGAAAAACTGTTTTTT
CASSSGRKEKLFF
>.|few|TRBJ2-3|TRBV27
TGTGCCAGCAGTTTAAATCGGGATTTCACAGATACGCAGTATTTT
CASSLNRDFTDTQYF
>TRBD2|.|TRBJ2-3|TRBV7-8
TGTGCCAGCAGCTTAGGGGGGACTAGCGGCACAGATACGCAGTATTTT
CASSLGGTSGTDTQYF
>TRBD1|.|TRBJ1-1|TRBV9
TGTGCCAGCAGCGTAGGAGGGGGCCGCGACACTGAAGCTTTCTTT
CASSVGGGRDTEAFF
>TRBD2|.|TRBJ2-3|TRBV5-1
TGCGCCAGCAGCTTAGCGGGAGCTTCGGATACGCAGTATTTT
CASSLAGASDTQYF
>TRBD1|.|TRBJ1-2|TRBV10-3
TGTGCCAGCGGAGCCGGGACAGGGGGTGGGTATGGCTACACCTTC
CASGAGTGGGYGYTF
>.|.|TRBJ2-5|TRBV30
TGTGCCTGGGCACAGGGTTTGGGGACCCAGTACTTC
CAWAQGLGTQYF
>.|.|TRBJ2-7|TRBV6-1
TGTGCCAGCACCCCCCGGGTAACCTCCTACGAGCAGTACTTC
CASTPRVTSYEQYF
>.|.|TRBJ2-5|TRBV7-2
TGTGCCAGCAGCTTGGGGGTCAACCAAGAGACCCAGTACTTC
CASSLGVNQETQYF
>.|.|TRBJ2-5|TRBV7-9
TGTGCCAGCAGCCGCAAAGGCGGTGCCCAGTACTTC
CASSRKGGAQYF
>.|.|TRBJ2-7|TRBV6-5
TGTGCCAGCAGTTACCCTCAGGAGGGGCAGTACTTC
CASSYPQEGQYF
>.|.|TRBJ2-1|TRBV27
TGTGCCAGCAGTTTACCCCCGGGGGATGAGCAGTTCTTC
CASSLPPGDEQFF
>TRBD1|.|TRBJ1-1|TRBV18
TGTGCCAGCTCTCAGGACAGGGGGCTGAACACTGAAGCTTTCTTT
CASSQDRGLNTEAFF
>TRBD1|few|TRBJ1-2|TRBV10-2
TGCGCCAGTCACCGGGGGGGACAGGGCCATGGCTACACCTTC
CASHRGGQGHGYTF
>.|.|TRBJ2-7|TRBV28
TGTGCCAGCAGTAATAGTGGATCCGGGATCCTTTACGAGCAGTACTTC
CASSNSGSGILYEQYF
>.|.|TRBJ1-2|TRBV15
TGTGCCACCAGCAGAGATGGGAGGGCAGGACTGAACTATGGCTACACCTTC
CATSRDGRAGLNYGYTF
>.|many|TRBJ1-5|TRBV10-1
TGCGCCAGCAGTGAGGGTCAGCCCCAGCATTTT
CASSEGQPQHF
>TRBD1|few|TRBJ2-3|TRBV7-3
TGTGCCAGCAGCTTTAGGACAGGGTACACAGATACGCAGTATTTT
CASSFRTGYTDTQYF
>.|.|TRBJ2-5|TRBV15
TGTGCCACCAGCAGGGGACGAGAGACCCAGTACTTC
CATSRGRETQYF
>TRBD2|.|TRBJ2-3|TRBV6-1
TGTGCCAGCAGTGAAGCACTAGCGGGACCAGATACGCAGTATTTT
CASSEALAGPDTQYF
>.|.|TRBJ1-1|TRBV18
TGTGCCAGCTCACTCGAATTTGGCCTCTACACTGAAGCTTTCTTT
CASSLEFGLYTEAFF
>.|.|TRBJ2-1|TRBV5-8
TGTGCCAGCAGCGCGCGGATCCCCGGTGAGCAGTTCTTC
CASSARIPGEQFF
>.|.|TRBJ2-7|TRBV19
TGTGCCAGTAGTCGCGGGACGGGAAGCGAGCAGTACTTC
CASSRGTGSEQYF
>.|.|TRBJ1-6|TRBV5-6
TGTGCCAGCAGCTTGGCGCAGATAAATTCACCCCTCCACTTT
CASSLAQINSPLHF
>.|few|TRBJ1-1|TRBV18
TGTGCCAGCTCACCACGTCGGGCGGGGGCAAACATGAACACTGAAGCTTTCTTT
CASSPRRAGANMNTEAFF
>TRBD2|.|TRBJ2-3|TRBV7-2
TGTGCCAGCAGTTACCAGGGACTAAGTCTCACAGATACGCAGTATTTT
CASSYQGLSLTDTQYF
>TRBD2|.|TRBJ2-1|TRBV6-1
TGTGCCAGCAGTGAAGGAGCGGGAGGGCCGGAGCAGTTCTTC
CASSEGAGGPEQFF
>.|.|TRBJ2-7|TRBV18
TGTGCCAGCGCCCCCCAGGAGTACGAGCAGTACTTC
CASAPQEYEQYF
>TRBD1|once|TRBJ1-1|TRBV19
TGTGCCAGTAGTCCGTTGGACAGGCCAGGGACCACTGAAGCTTTCTTT
CASSPLDRPGTTEAFF
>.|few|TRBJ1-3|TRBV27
TGTGCCAGCAGTTTGCAGGGGAGCTCTGGAAACACCATATATTTT
CASSLQGSSGNTIYF
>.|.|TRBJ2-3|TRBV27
TGTGCCAGCAGGTCTCGGTTTATATCAGATACGCAGTATTTT
CASRSRFISDTQYF
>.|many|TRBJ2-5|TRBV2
TGTGCCAGCAGTGGGCAGACAGAGACCCAGTACTTC
CASSGQTETQYF
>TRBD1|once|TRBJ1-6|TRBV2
TGTGCCAGCAGGGAACAGGGGGCGGGTGTAAATTCACCCCTCCACTTT
CASREQGAGVNSPLHF
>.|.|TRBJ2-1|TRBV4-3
TGCGCCAGCAGCCAAGCAGGGGAGAATGAGCAGTTCTTC
CASSQAGENEQFF
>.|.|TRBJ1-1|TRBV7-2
TGTGCCAGCAGCTTATTTGGGGGCAGGAACACTGAAGCTTTCTTT
CASSLFGGRNTEAFF
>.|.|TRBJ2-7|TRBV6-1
TGTGCCAGCAGTGAGTTGGGCTACGAGCAGTACTTC
CASSELGYEQYF
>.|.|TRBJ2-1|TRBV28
TGTGCCAGCAGCCCCGTGGCGGGATACAATGAGCAGTTCTTC
CASSPVAGYNEQFF
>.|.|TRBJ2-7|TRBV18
TGTGCCAGCTCGGCAGGGATCGACGAGCAGTACTTC
CASSAGIDEQYF
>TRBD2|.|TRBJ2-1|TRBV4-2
TGTGCCAGCAGCGGTGGGGCGGGGGGCTCCTACAATGAGCAGTTCTTC
CASSGGAGGSYNEQFF
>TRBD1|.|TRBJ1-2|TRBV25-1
TGTGCCAGCAGTGAGGGACAGAGCTATGGCTACACCTTC
CASSEGQSYGYTF
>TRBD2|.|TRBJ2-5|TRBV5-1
TGCGCCAGCAGCCCTGGACTAGCGGGAGTGGAGACCCAGTACTTC
CASSPGLAGVETQYF
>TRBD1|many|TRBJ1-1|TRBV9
TGTGCCAGCAGCGCAGACAGGGCCCCCACTGAAGCTTTCTTT
CASSADRAPTEAFF
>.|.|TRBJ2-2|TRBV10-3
TGTGCCATCAGTGCCGCATCTACGTGGAGCGGGGAGCTGTTTTTT
CAISAASTWSGELFF
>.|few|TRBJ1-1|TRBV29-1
TGCAGCGTCCGAGGCTACACTGAAGCTTTCTTT
CSVRGYTEAFF
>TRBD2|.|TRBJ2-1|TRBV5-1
TGCGCCAGCAGCATTGTGACCGGGACTAGCAATGAGCAGTTCTTC
CASSIVTGTSNEQFF
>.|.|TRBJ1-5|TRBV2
TGTGCCAGCAGGGAGGGGACATTAGATCAGCCCCAGCATTTT
CASREGTLDQPQHF
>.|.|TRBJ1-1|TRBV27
TGTGCCAGCAGTCCAGGGAATTCGGGCACTGAAGCTTTCTTT
CASSPGNSGTEAFF
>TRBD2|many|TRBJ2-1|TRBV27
TGTGCCAGCAGTTTGGGGGGGTCCTACAATGAGCAGTTCTTC
CASSLGGSYNEQFF
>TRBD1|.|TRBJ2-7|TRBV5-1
TGCGCCAGCAGCTTTTCCGGGACAGGGGGCGACGAGCAGTACTTC
CASSFSGTGGDEQYF
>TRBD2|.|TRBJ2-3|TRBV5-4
TGTGCCAGCAGCTTGGTTGGGGGAGGGGTCACAGATACGCAGTATTTT
CASSLVGGGVTDTQYF
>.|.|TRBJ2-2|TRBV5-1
TGCGCCAGCAGCCCCGGGTCTGCTTTGGGCGGGGAGCTGTTTTTT
CASSPGSALGGELFF
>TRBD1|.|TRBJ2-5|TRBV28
TGTGCCAGCAGCCCGGGACAGGGGCCGGAGACCCAGTACTTC
CASSPGQGPETQYF
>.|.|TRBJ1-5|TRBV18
TGTGCCAGCTCACCGACTGGAGATAGCAATCAGCCCCAGCATTTT
CASSPTGDSNQPQHF
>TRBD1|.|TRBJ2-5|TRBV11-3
TGTGCCAGCAGCCCAAGGCTCGGGACAGAGGAAGAGACCCAGTACTTC
CASSPRLGTEEETQYF
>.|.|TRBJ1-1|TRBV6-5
TGTGCCAGCAGTTACTCCCCCCGGGCCGAAGCTTTCTTT
CASSYSPRAEAFF
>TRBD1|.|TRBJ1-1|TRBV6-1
TGTGCCAGCACCGGGACAGGCCGAACCTATGAAGCTTTCTTT
CASTGTGRTYEAFF